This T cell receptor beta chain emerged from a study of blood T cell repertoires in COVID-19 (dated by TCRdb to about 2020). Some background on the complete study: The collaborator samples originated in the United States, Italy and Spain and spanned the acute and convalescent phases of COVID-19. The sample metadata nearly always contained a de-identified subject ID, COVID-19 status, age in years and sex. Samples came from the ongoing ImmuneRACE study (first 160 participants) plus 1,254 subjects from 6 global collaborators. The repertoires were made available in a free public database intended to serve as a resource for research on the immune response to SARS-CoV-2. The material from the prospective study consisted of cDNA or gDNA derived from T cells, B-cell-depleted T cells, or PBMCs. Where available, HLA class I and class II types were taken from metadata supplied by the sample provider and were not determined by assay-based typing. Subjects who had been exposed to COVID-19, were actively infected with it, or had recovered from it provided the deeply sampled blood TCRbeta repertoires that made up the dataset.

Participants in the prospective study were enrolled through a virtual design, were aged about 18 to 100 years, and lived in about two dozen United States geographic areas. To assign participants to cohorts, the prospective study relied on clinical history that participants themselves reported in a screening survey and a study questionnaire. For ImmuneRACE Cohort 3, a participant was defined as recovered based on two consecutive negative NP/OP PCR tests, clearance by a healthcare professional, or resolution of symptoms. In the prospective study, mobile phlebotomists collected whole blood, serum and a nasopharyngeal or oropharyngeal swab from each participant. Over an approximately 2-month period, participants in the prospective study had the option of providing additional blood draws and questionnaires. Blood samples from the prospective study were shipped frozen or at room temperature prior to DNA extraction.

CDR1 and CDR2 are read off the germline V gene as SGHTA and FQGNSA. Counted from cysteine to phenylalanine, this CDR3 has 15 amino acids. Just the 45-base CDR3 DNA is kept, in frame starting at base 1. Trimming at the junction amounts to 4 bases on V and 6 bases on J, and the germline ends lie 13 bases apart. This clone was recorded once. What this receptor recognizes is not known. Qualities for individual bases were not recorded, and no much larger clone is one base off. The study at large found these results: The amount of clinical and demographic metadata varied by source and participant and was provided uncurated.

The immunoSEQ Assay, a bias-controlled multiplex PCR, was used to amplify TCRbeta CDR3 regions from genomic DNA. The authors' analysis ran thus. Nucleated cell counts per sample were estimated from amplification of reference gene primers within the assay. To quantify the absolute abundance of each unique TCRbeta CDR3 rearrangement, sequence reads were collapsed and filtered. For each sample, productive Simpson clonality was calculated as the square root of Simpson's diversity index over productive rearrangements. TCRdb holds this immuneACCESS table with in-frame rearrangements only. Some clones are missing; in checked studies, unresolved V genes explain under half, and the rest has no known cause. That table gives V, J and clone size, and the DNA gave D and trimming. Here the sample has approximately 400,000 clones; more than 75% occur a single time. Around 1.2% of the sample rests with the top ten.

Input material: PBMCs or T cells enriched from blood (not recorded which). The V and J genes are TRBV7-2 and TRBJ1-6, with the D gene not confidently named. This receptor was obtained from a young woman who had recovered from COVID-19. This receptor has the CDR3 CASSSGGGRNSPLHF. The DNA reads TGTGCCAGCAGCTCCGGAGGCGGACGTAATTCACCCCTCCACTTT. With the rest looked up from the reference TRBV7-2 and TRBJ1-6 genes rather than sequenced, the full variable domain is GAGVSQSPSNKVTEKGKDVELRCDPISGHTALYWYRQSLGQGLEFLIYFQGNSAPDKSGLPSDRFSAERTGGSVSTLTIQRTQQEDSAVYLCASSSGGGRNSPLHFGNGTRLTVT.